What follows are 2 T cell receptor beta chains derived from one specimen sequenced in a study of PD-L1 blockade in urothelial cancer. Profiling relied on immunoSEQ multiplex PCR, and the TCRdb table lists in-frame clones only, not all of them. The data hold about 88,000 clones, with 90% observed a single time. The sample here was PBMCs, taken around atezolizumab (anti-PD-L1) treatment. The receptors come from a man in his sixties with urothelial cancer.

This clone was observed once. The rearrangement uses TRBV2 and TRBJ1-1; TRBD1 aligns across 11 bases. The CDR3 sequence is 14 residues long. Losses at the gene ends were 5 bases for V and 6 bases for J; bases not matched to a gene: 5. The V gene's germline CDR1 is SNHLY and CDR2 FYNNEI. For the CDR3, the DNA is TGTGCCAGCAGTATCGGACAGGGGGCCTCTGAAGCTTTCTTT. Residues: CASSIGQGASEAFF.

V is TRBV27 and J is TRBJ1-4; TRBD1 matches 7 bases. This CDR3 is built from 14 residues. Germline loops: CDR1 MNHEY, CDR2 SMNVEV (reference sequence). The junction had 4 bases not matched to a gene; V was cut back by 4 bases and J by 5 bases. As DNA, the CDR3 is TGTGCCAGCAGTTCACAGGGGTCCAATGAAAAACTGTTTTTT. Amino acid sequence: CASSSQGSNEKLFF.